A selection of T cell receptor beta chains follows, all from one sample in a study of blood T cell repertoires in COVID-19. TCRdb keeps only in-frame clones here, not all; method: immunoSEQ multiplex PCR. The sample consists of approximately 88,000 clones, less than 85% of them appearing once. The sequenced sample consisted of peripheral blood. These receptors all stem from a man in his forties or fifties who had recovered from COVID-19. Both conserved end residues are part of each CDR3. The D gene is left open where the match is weak. Size values are once, few and many counts, or a class for expanded clones, and some rows have none.

v_gene	abundance	j_gene	d_gene	CDR3nt	CDR3aa
TRBV11-1	few	TRBJ2-2	-	TGTGCCAGCAGCCTGTGGAACACCGGGGAGCTGTTTTTT	CASSLWNTGELFF
TRBV19	-	TRBJ1-1	-	TGTGCCAGTAGGGGGACATTCAACACTGAAGCTTTCTTT	CASRGTFNTEAFF
TRBV10-3	-	TRBJ2-1	TRBD2	TGTGCCATCAGTGAGGCTCTAGCGGCATCCTACAATGAGCAGTTCTTC	CAISEALAASYNEQFF
TRBV6-5	-	TRBJ1-6	-	TGTGCCAGCAGTTACTCTTACACCTCACCCCTCCACTTT	CASSYSYTSPLHF
TRBV3-1/TRBV3-2	-	TRBJ1-6	TRBD1	TGTGCCAGCAGCCAAGGGACAGGGGTCTCACCCCTCCACTTT	CASSQGTGVSPLHF
TRBV28	-	TRBJ1-5	TRBD1	TGTGCCAGCAGTTCCGGGACAGACGAACAGCCCCAGCATTTT	CASSSGTDEQPQHF
TRBV28	-	TRBJ1-2	-	TGTGCCAGCACCAAGGAGCAGGGGAATAGAGGTGGCTACACCTTC	CASTKEQGNRGGYTF
TRBV7-9	-	TRBJ1-1	TRBD1	TGTGCCAGCAGCTTAGCGGCGGGACAGAGGAACACTGAAGCTTTCTTT	CASSLAAGQRNTEAFF
TRBV5-6	-	TRBJ1-6	-	TGTGCCAGCAGCCTCACAGGGTGGAATAATTCACCCCTCCACTTT	CASSLTGWNNSPLHF
TRBV2	-	TRBJ2-5	-	TGTGCCAGCAGTGAAAGGCGCGGGGAGACCCAGTACTTC	CASSERRGETQYF
TRBV21-1	-	TRBJ2-7	-	TGTGCCAGCAGCGTCCCCGGGGGGAAGATAATCGAGCAGTACTTC	CASSVPGGKIIEQYF
TRBV7-9	-	TRBJ2-3	-	TGTGCCAGCAGCTTAGGTCGGGACTTTTATACAGATACGCAGTATTTT	CASSLGRDFYTDTQYF
TRBV29-1	-	TRBJ1-1	-	TGCAGCGTTGATAGAACGACAGTGAACACTGAAGCTTTCTTT	CSVDRTTVNTEAFF
TRBV5-1	many	TRBJ2-5	TRBD2	TGCGCCAGCAGCCCCGCCCCCCCAACGGGAGGGGAGACCCAGTACTTC	CASSPAPPTGGETQYF
TRBV27	-	TRBJ2-2	TRBD2	TGTGCCAGCAGTCCCATCAGACTAGCGGGGGGGACCGGGGAGCTGTTTTTT	CASSPIRLAGGTGELFF
TRBV5-4	-	TRBJ2-7	-	TGTGCCAGCAGCTTGTCAGGGGGGCGTTACGAGCAGTACTTC	CASSLSGGRYEQYF
TRBV6-5	-	TRBJ2-7	-	TGTGCCAGCAATTCTTACCTAGGCCCCTACGAGCAGTACTTC	CASNSYLGPYEQYF
TRBV7-2	-	TRBJ2-2	TRBD2	TGTGCCAGCACCCTTTCCGGGACTAGCGGGGGGCGGACCGGGGAGCTGTTTTTT	CASTLSGTSGGRTGELFF
TRBV10-3	-	TRBJ2-3	TRBD2	TGTGCCATCAGACCGACTAGCGGGAGCACAGATACGCAGTATTTT	CAIRPTSGSTDTQYF
TRBV6-1	-	TRBJ1-5	TRBD1	TGTGCCAGCAGTGATCGACCCGGGACAGGGGCCAATCAGCCCCAGCATTTT	CASSDRPGTGANQPQHF
TRBV28	-	TRBJ2-5	-	TGTGCCAGCAGTGCCGGGATCCAAGAGACCCAGTACTTC	CASSAGIQETQYF
TRBV11-2	-	TRBJ2-5	-	TGTGCCAGCAGCTCGGCCGGGACACAGGAGACCCAGTACTTC	CASSSAGTQETQYF
TRBV7-8	few	TRBJ1-1	-	TGTGCCAGCAGCTTAGGTCTGCCCGGGGAAGCTTTCTTT	CASSLGLPGEAFF
TRBV10-3	once	TRBJ1-1	-	TGTGCCATCAGTGACCAGGGTGGTAACACTGAAGCTTTCTTT	CAISDQGGNTEAFF
TRBV18	once	TRBJ2-3	-	TGTGCCAGCTCACGTGCGGGACTCAACCCCTACACAGATACGCAGTATTTT	CASSRAGLNPYTDTQYF
TRBV6-1	-	TRBJ2-1	TRBD1	TGTGCCAGCAGTGACTGGTGGACAGGGGGCAGGGGTGAGCAGTTCTTC	CASSDWWTGGRGEQFF
TRBV11-3	-	TRBJ2-3	-	TGTGCCAGCAGCTTCAGTCTGGGGGCCACAGATACGCAGTATTTT	CASSFSLGATDTQYF
TRBV11-2	-	TRBJ1-2	-	TGTGCCAGCAGCTTAGACGGCAGGGGATCTCGAGGCTACACCTTC	CASSLDGRGSRGYTF
TRBV14	-	TRBJ2-7	-	TGTGCCAGCAGCCAGCACCGGGGGACCCGGTACGAGCAGTACTTC	CASSQHRGTRYEQYF
TRBV7-9	-	TRBJ2-3	TRBD1	TGTGCCAGCAGCTTAGGACAGGGATCGACGCAGTATTTT	CASSLGQGSTQYF
TRBV25-1	-	TRBJ2-7	TRBD1	TGTGCCAGCAGTGCCCCTGACAGGGTAAAATTC	CASSAPDRVKF
TRBV6-5	-	TRBJ2-7	TRBD2	TGTGCCAGCAGTTACGAAGGACTAGGTGGTCTCGAGCAGTACTTC	CASSYEGLGGLEQYF
TRBV11-2	-	TRBJ1-4	-	TGTGCCAGCAGCTCGCAACTGGGAGTGCCCTCTTTT	CASSSQLGVPSF
TRBV19	-	TRBJ2-3	TRBD2	TGTGCCAGTAGTACACTAGCGGGGAACACAGATACGCAGTATTTT	CASSTLAGNTDTQYF
TRBV2	-	TRBJ2-5	TRBD1	TGTGCCAGCACCTTGGGACAGTTAATGCAGACCCAGTACTTC	CASTLGQLMQTQYF
TRBV15	-	TRBJ1-1	TRBD1	TGTGCCACCAGCAGAGATATTGGACAGGGAGTGAACACTGAAGCTTTCTTT	CATSRDIGQGVNTEAFF
TRBV29-1	-	TRBJ2-5	-	TGCAGCGTTGCCGGAGAAGAGACCCAGTACTTC	CSVAGEETQYF
TRBV19	-	TRBJ2-5	TRBD2	TGTGCCAGTAGTCTCACGCGGGGGAGGAAGGAGACCCAGTACTTC	CASSLTRGRKETQYF
TRBV3-1/TRBV3-2	-	TRBJ2-5	TRBD2	TGTGCCAGCAGCCCGCACTCCGGGAGGCAAGAGACCCAGTACTTC	CASSPHSGRQETQYF
TRBV6-5	-	TRBJ2-7	-	TGTGCCAGCAGTTTATCTTCCTTTTCGGTCTACGAGCAGTACTTC	CASSLSSFSVYEQYF
TRBV13	-	TRBJ1-4	TRBD1	TGTGCCAGCAGCTTAAAAGCAGGGGGGCTTGGTGAAAAACTGTTTTTT	CASSLKAGGLGEKLFF
TRBV5-6	-	TRBJ1-2	TRBD1	TGTGCCAGCAGCTCCGGGACAGGGGCGGGCGGCTACACCTTC	CASSSGTGAGGYTF
TRBV7-9	-	TRBJ1-3	-	TGTGCCAGCAGCCCAGGAAACTCTGGAAACACCATATATTTT	CASSPGNSGNTIYF
TRBV19	-	TRBJ1-2	-	TGTGCCAGTAGTACCAGGGTCACCTATGGCTACACCTTC	CASSTRVTYGYTF
TRBV4-3	-	TRBJ2-3	TRBD2	TGCGCCAGCAGCCAAGGCGGGGGGCACGATACGCAGTATTTT	CASSQGGGHDTQYF
TRBV28	-	TRBJ1-4	TRBD1	TGTGCCAGCAGTAGGACAGGGAAGAATGAAAAACTGTTTTTT	CASSRTGKNEKLFF
TRBV29-1	-	TRBJ2-5	-	TGCAGCGTTGAAGCTCGGGAGACCCAGTACTTC	CSVEARETQYF